The 3 T cell receptor beta chains in this list originate from one sample, sequenced in a study of long-term antiretroviral therapy in people with HIV. At the survey level, the v3.0 immunoSEQ assay was run. Data came from immunoSEQ multiplex PCR; TCRdb stores just in-frame clones and leaves some out. The data hold about 36,000 clones, with approximately 94% observed a single time. Specimen: unsorted PBMCs, collected 4.1 years after starting antiretroviral therapy. The receptors were gathered from a woman between 50 and 59 years old with HIV.

The chain has TRBV15 and TRBJ2-3, with a possible D match to TRBD2 (5 bases). CDR3 length: 16 residues. Germline values: CDR1 LNHNV, CDR2 YYDKDF (reference sequence). V was pared by 0 bases and J by 0 bases, with 10 bases between. Here the CDR3 DNA reads TGTGCCACCAGCAGAGATCTGGGAGCTAGCACAGATACGCAGTATTTT. This codes for CATSRDLGASTDTQYF.

The J gene is TRBJ2-7, the V gene TRBV6-6; D remains ambiguous. Germline CDR1 reads MNHNY; CDR2 reads SVGAGI (reference sequence). With 5 bases removed from V and 3 bases from J, the gap between germline ends came to 11 bases. The CDR3 covers 13 residues. For the CDR3, the DNA is TGTGCCAGCAGTCTCGCGGCGTTCTACGAGCAGTACTTC. This translates into CASSLAAFYEQYF.

The chain combines TRBV7-9 with TRBJ2-7; the D gene is possibly TRBD1 (6 bases). This CDR3 is built from 12 residues. V shed 8 bases and J shed 5 bases, with 13 bases lying between them. Germline lookup yields CDR1 SEHNR and CDR2 FQNEAQ (reference sequence). In DNA, the CDR3 is TGTGCCAGCCAAGAACAGGGACACGAGCAGTACTTC. Protein: CASQEQGHEQYF.